A selection of T cell receptor beta chains follows, all from one sample in a study of blood T cell repertoires in COVID-19. Assay: immunoSEQ multiplex PCR; the TCRdb copy retains only in-frame clones and omits some. The repertoire holds tens of thousands of clones, with 89% as singletons. Material for sequencing was peripheral blood. The source of these receptors is a human donor with acute or convalescent COVID-19. The donor label of this sample is uncertain. Each CDR3 is given with its conserved first and last residue. A D gene is named only where the DNA matches it firmly. Clone sizes are given selectively: once, few, many, or a class where the clone is expanded.

v_call,d_call,clone_size,j_call,cdr3_nt,cdr3_aa
TRBV12-5,TRBD2,-,TRBJ2-1,TGTGCTAGTGGTTTGGCAAATTGGGGACTAGCGGGAGGTAGGTCCTACAATGAGCAGTTCTTC,CASGLANWGLAGGRSYNEQFF
TRBV18,-,-,TRBJ1-1,TGTGCCAGCTCACAGACGACAGCAAACACTGAAGCTTTCTTT,CASSQTTANTEAFF
TRBV6-5,-,-,TRBJ1-6,TGTGCCAGCAACAACAGGTTTTTCAATTCACCCCTCCACTTT,CASNNRFFNSPLHF
TRBV3-1/TRBV3-2,-,-,TRBJ1-2,TGTGCCAGCAGCCCCCCAGGGGCCGACGGCTACACCTTC,CASSPPGADGYTF
TRBV5-6,-,-,TRBJ1-3,TGTGCCAGCAGTCTTCTGGAGAGCTCTGGAAACACCATATATTTT,CASSLLESSGNTIYF
TRBV7-3,-,-,TRBJ2-2,TGTGCCAGCAGCCTCTACACCGGGGAGCTGTTTTTT,CASSLYTGELFF
TRBV5-1,-,-,TRBJ1-1,TGCGCCAGCAGCTTGGATTCGTCAGGGGTCACTGAAGCTTTCTTT,CASSLDSSGVTEAFF
TRBV18,-,-,TRBJ2-1,TGTGCCAGCTCACCTTCGAGGGCCGGGGATAATGAGCAGTTCTTC,CASSPSRAGDNEQFF
TRBV4-1,TRBD1,-,TRBJ1-3,TGCGCCAGCAGCCCTAGGACAGGGGATGGAAACACCATATATTTT,CASSPRTGDGNTIYF
TRBV3-1/TRBV3-2,TRBD1,-,TRBJ1-2,TGTGCCAGCAGCCAAGGACAGGGGGTCGGTGGCTACACCTTC,CASSQGQGVGGYTF
TRBV11-2,-,-,TRBJ2-1,TGTGCCAGCAGCCCCGTGGTAGGTGTCGCGGTTTCACGTGGTGAGCAGTTCTTC,CASSPVVGVAVSRGEQFF
TRBV5-6,TRBD1,-,TRBJ1-2,TGTGCCAGCAGCTCGGACAGGGGTATCTCTGGCTACACCTTC,CASSSDRGISGYTF
TRBV5-5,-,-,TRBJ1-5,TGTGCCAGCAGGCCAGGGGTAGGGAATCAGCCCCAGCATTTT,CASRPGVGNQPQHF
TRBV27,-,-,TRBJ2-5,TGTGCCAGCAGTTTCGGCAGGGGCCAAGAGACCCAGTACTTC,CASSFGRGQETQYF
TRBV7-3,TRBD1,-,TRBJ2-1,TGTGCCAGCAGCTTATCTGTGGGACAGACCTACAATGAGCAGTTCTTC,CASSLSVGQTYNEQFF
TRBV6-6,TRBD2,once,TRBJ2-5,TGTGCCAGCAGTCGGACTAGCGCGGGCGGAGAGACCCAGTACTTC,CASSRTSAGGETQYF
TRBV2,TRBD2,-,TRBJ2-1,TGTGCCAGCAGGGGTAGCGGGATGGTTGAGCAGTTCTTC,CASRGSGMVEQFF
TRBV7-6,TRBD2,-,TRBJ2-7,TGTGCCAGCAGCCCTCTAAGCGGGGCTCCTCGGGAGCAGTACTTC,CASSPLSGAPREQYF
TRBV2,-,-,TRBJ1-5,TGTGCCAGCAGTGTCGAGGGCCGGGGATATAGCAATCAGCCCCAGCATTTT,CASSVEGRGYSNQPQHF
TRBV27,-,-,TRBJ2-6,TGTGCCAGCAGTTTAGGTGGAGTCTCTGGGGCCAACGTCCTGACTTTC,CASSLGGVSGANVLTF
TRBV12-3/TRBV12-4,TRBD1,few,TRBJ1-1,TGTGCCAGCAGTGCAACAGGGGTGCCCCAAGCTTTCTTT,CASSATGVPQAFF
TRBV12-2,-,-,TRBJ1-2,TGTGCAAGTCGCCCAGGGGACGGAGCAGTTTGGTACATAAATGGCTACACCTTC,CASRPGDGAVWYINGYTF
TRBV7-2,TRBD2,few,TRBJ2-1,TGTGCCAGCAGCTTTCGGACTAGCGGTTACAATGAGCAGTTCTTC,CASSFRTSGYNEQFF
TRBV11-2,-,-,TRBJ2-1,TGTGCCAGCAGCTCGATTAAAGGGAGCTCCTACAATGAGCAGTTCTTC,CASSSIKGSSYNEQFF
TRBV29-1,TRBD1,-,TRBJ1-3,TGCAGCGTGGGGGACAGCTCTGGAAACACCATATATTTT,CSVGDSSGNTIYF
TRBV7-9,TRBD2,-,TRBJ2-1,TGTGCCAGCAGCTTAGCGGAGCGGGGGGACAATGAGCAGTTCTTC,CASSLAERGDNEQFF
TRBV7-9,-,-,TRBJ1-1,TGTGCCAGCAGCTTAGTCGGCAGGGCAAACACTGAAGCTTTCTTT,CASSLVGRANTEAFF
TRBV12-2,-,-,TRBJ2-3,TGTGCAAGTCGCCCCCCGAAGCGGGACCGCACAGATACGCAGTATTTT,CASRPPKRDRTDTQYF
TRBV5-6,TRBD1,-,TRBJ2-5,TGTGCCAGCAGCCCCGGACAGGGATTGAAGACCCAGTACTTC,CASSPGQGLKTQYF
TRBV5-6,TRBD1,-,TRBJ1-5,TGTGCCAGCAGCTTGGGGCAGGGGGGTTTTCAGCCCCAGCATTTT,CASSLGQGGFQPQHF
TRBV29-1,TRBD1,once,TRBJ2-5,TGCAGCGTTGGACAGGGGTTTCAAGAGACCCAGTACTTC,CSVGQGFQETQYF
TRBV10-1,-,-,TRBJ1-5,TGCGCCAGCAGTGGTTCACAGGAAGATAATCAGCCCCAGCATTTT,CASSGSQEDNQPQHF
TRBV7-2,-,-,TRBJ2-6,TGTGCCAGCAGCTTAGGAGGGTCTGGGGCCAACGTCCTGACTTTC,CASSLGGSGANVLTF
TRBV5-1,TRBD2,-,TRBJ2-5,TGCGCCAGCAGCGCTCATAGCGGGGTTGTGACCCAGTACTTC,CASSAHSGVVTQYF
TRBV29-1,TRBD1,-,TRBJ2-2,TGCAGCGTTAAGTACAGGGGAGAGAGGACCGGGGAGCTGTTTTTT,CSVKYRGERTGELFF
TRBV7-8,-,-,TRBJ2-5,TGTGCCAGCAGCCCCCCTTTCGGCCAAGAGACCCAGTACTTC,CASSPPFGQETQYF
TRBV6-5,-,-,TRBJ1-4,TGTGCCAGCAGTTACTCGACGGGATCCCGAGGGGAAAAACTGTTTTTT,CASSYSTGSRGEKLFF
TRBV15,-,-,TRBJ1-4,TGTGCCACCAGCAGAGCAGGGGTTCGCGGACTGTTTTTT,CATSRAGVRGLFF
TRBV19,-,-,TRBJ1-2,TGTGCCAGTAGTATAGATCTTGGCAGATATGGCTACACCTTC,CASSIDLGRYGYTF
TRBV2,-,-,TRBJ1-1,TGTGCCAGCAGTGAAGTCCGAGCTTTCTTT,CASSEVRAFF
TRBV5-1,TRBD2,-,TRBJ2-3,TGCGCCAGCAGCTTGGGGAAGGCGGGAGCCGCAGATACGCAGTATTTT,CASSLGKAGAADTQYF
TRBV19,-,-,TRBJ2-1,TGTGCCAGTAGAACAAGTCACGATGAGCAGTTCTTC,CASRTSHDEQFF
TRBV5-8,-,once,TRBJ1-1,TGTGCCAGCAGCTTGTTTACGGGGTTAGACACTGAAGCTTTCTTT,CASSLFTGLDTEAFF
TRBV5-1,-,-,TRBJ1-3,TGCGCCAGCAGTTTGTCAGACTCTGGAAACACCATATATTTT,CASSLSDSGNTIYF
TRBV11-1,TRBD2,-,TRBJ2-5,TGTGCCAGCAGCTTGGGGACTAGCGCGGGGAAAGAGACCCAGTACTTC,CASSLGTSAGKETQYF
TRBV18,TRBD1,-,TRBJ1-2,TGTGCCAGCTCACCCGGGACAGGAATTAACTATGGCTACACCTTC,CASSPGTGINYGYTF
TRBV7-9,-,-,TRBJ1-3,TGTGCCAGCAGCTCGTTCGGGGGGTGGAACACCATATATTTT,CASSSFGGWNTIYF